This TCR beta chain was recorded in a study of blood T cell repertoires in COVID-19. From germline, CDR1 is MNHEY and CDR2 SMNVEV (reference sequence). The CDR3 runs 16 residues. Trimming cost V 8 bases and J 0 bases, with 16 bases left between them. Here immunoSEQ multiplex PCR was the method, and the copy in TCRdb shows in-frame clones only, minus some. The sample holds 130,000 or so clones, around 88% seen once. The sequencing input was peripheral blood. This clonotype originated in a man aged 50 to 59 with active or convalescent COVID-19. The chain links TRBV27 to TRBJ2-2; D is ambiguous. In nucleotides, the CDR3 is TGTGCCAGCGGATTTCCCCGGGTTGCGAACACCGGGGAGCTGTTTTTT. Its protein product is CASGFPRVANTGELFF.